This T cell receptor (beta chain) was sequenced in a study of OX40 agonist ivuxolimab in advanced cancers. Study results and caveats: Among the lowest levels of clonal expansion were found in partial responders at 0.1-3.0 mg/kg. With doses of 0.1 to 3.0 mg/kg, CD4+ and CD8+ blood T cells had undergone clonal expansion by week 6.

The table came from immunoSEQ multiplex PCR; TCRdb's copy has only in-frame clones and leaves some out. Among approximately 37,000 clones listed, more than 70% were seen once. V was cut by 3 bases and J by 9 bases, with 14 bases left in between. Looked up from germline, CDR1 is SGHNT and CDR2 is YENEEA. The CDR3 sequence is 14 residues long. In the case of this clone: The antigen remains undetermined.

The starting material was CD4+ or CD8+ T cells sorted from blood, obtained in a trial of the OX40 agonist ivuxolimab. This rearrangement joins TRBV11-3 to TRBJ2-2; D not certain. The source of this sequence is an adult with an advanced solid tumor such as melanoma, head and neck, liver or kidney cancer. The CDR3 region has the DNA TGTGCCAGCAGCTTCTCTTCCGGATCCCGGGAGCTGTTTTTT. Translated: CASSFSSGSRELFF.